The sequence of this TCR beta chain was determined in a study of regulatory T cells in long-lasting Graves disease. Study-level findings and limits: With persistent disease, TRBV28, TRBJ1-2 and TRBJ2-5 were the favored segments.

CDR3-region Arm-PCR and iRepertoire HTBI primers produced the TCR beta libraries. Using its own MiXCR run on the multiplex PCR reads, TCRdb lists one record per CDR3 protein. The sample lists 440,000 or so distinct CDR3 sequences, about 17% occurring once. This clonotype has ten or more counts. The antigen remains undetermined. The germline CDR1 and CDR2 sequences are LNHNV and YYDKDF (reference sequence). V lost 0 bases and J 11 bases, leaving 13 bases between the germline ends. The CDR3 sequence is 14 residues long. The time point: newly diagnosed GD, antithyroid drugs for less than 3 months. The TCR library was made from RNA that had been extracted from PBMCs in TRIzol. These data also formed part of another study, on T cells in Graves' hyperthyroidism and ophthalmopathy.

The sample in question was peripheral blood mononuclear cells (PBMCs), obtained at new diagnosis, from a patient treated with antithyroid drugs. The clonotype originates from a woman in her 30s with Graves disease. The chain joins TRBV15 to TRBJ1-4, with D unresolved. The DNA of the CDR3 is TGTGCCACCAGCAGAGATGAGGTTACAGAGAAACTGTTTTTT. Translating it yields CATSRDEVTEKLFF.